The sequence of this TCR beta chain was determined in a study of technical replicates of blood from a few donors. TCRdb keeps only in-frame clones here, not all; method: immunoSEQ multiplex PCR. There are tens of thousands of clones in the sample; around 94% occur only once, and approximately 0.26% lies in the top ten. Germline V gene data show CDR1 as MDHEN and CDR2 as SYDVKM. The germline V and J ends were trimmed by 4 bases and 1 base, with 10 bases remaining between them. CDR3 size: 15 residues. The sequence was obtained from a human donor in good health. Specimen: T cells isolated from PBMCs. The chain couples TRBV28 to TRBJ2-2; D possibly corresponds to TRBD2 (6 bases). The CDR3 loop reads CASSSWRENTGELFF. In DNA, the CDR3 is TGTGCCAGCAGTTCCTGGCGGGAGAACACCGGGGAGCTGTTTTTT.